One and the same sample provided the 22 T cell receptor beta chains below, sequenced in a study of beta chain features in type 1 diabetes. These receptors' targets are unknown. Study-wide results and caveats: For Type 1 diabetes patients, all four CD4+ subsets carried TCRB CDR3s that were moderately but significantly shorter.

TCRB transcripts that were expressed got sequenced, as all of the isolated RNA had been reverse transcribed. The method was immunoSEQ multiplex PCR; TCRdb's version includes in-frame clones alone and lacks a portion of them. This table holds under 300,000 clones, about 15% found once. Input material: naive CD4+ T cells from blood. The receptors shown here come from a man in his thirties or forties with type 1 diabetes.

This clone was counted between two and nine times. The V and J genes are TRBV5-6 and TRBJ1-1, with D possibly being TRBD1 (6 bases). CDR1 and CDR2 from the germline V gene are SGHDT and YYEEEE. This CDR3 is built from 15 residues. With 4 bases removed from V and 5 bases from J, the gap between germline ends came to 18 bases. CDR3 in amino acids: CASSPEGRGATEAFF. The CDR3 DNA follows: TGTGCCAGCAGCCCGGAGGGGAGGGGGGCTACTGAAGCTTTCTTT.

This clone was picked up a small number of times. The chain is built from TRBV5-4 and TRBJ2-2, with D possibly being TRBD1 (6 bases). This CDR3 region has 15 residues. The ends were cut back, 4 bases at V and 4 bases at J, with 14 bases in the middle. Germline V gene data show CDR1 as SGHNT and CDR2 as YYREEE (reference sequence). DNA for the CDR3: TGTGCCAGCAGCCCGGCCCTACAGGGCACCGGGGAGCTGTTTTTT. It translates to CASSPALQGTGELFF.

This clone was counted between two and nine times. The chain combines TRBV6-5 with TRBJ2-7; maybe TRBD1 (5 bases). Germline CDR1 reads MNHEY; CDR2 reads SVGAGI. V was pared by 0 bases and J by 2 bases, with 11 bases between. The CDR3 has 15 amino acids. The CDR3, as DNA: TGTGCCAGCAGTTACTCGACAGCCAGTCCCTACGAGCAGTACTTC. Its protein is CASSYSTASPYEQYF.

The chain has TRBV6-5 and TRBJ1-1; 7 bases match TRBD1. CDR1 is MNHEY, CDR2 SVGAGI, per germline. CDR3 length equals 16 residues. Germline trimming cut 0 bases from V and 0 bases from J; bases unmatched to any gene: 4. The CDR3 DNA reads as TGTGCCAGCAGTTACTCGGGGCAGGGGGTGAACACTGAAGCTTTCTTT. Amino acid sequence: CASSYSGQGVNTEAFF.

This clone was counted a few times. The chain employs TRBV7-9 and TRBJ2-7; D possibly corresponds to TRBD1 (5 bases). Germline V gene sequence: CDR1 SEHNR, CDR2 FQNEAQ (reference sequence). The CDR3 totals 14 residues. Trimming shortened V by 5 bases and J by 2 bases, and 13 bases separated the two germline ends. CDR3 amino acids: CASSRSGRTYEQYF. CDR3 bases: TGTGCCAGCAGCCGCTCAGGGCGGACCTACGAGCAGTACTTC.

The CDR3 is CASSLGGQNEAFF. CDR3 DNA sequence: TGCGCCAGCAGCTTGGGAGGACAGAACGAAGCTTTCTTT. This sequence joins TRBV5-1 and TRBJ1-1, with D tentatively TRBD1 (6 bases). Looked up from germline, CDR1 is SGHRS and CDR2 is YFSETQ. The ends were cut back, 0 bases at V and 8 bases at J, with 11 bases in the middle. This CDR3 region has 13 residues.

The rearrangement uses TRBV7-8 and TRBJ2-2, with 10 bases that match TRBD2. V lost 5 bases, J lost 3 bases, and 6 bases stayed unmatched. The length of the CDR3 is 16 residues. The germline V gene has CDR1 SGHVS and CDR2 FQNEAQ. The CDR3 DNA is TGTGCCAGCAGCCAAACAGCGGGAGGGGACACCGGGGAGCTGTTTTTT. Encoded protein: CASSQTAGGDTGELFF.

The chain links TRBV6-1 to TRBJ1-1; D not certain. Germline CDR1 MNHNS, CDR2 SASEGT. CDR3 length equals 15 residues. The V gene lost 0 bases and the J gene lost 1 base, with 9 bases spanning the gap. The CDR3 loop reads CASSEARQTNTEAFF. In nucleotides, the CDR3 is TGTGCCAGCAGTGAAGCGCGACAAACGAACACTGAAGCTTTCTTT.

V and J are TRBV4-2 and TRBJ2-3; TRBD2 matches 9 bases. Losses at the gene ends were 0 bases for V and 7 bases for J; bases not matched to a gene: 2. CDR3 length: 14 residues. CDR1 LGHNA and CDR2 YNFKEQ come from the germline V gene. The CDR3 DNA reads TGTGCCAGCAGCCAAGATCCTAGCGGGAATACGCAGTATTTT. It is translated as CASSQDPSGNTQYF.

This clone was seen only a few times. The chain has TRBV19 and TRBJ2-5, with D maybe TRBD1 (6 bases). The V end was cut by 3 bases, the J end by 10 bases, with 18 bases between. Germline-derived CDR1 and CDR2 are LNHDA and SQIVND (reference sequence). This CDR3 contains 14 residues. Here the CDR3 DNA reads TGTGCCAGTAGTATTGGGGACATTATCAGGAACCAGTACTTC. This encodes CASSIGDIIRNQYF. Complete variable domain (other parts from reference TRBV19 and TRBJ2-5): DGGITQSPKYLFRKEGQNVTLSCEQNLNHDAMYWYRQDPGQGLRLIYYSQIVNDFQKGDIAEGYSVSREKKESFPLTVTSAQKNPTAFYLCASSIGDIIRNQYFGPGTRLLVL.

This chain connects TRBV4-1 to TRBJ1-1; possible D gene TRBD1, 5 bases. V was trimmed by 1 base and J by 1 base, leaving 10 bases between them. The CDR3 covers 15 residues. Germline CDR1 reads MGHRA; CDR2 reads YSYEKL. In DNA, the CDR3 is TGCGCCAGCAGCCAAGTGGGAAGGGGGAACACTGAAGCTTTCTTT. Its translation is CASSQVGRGNTEAFF.

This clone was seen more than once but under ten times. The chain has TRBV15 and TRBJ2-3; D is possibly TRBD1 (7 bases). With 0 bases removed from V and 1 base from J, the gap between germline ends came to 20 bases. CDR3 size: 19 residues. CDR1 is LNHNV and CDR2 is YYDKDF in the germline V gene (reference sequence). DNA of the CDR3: TGTGCCACCAGCAGAGAGGAATTCGGAGGGGGCGAAGGCACAGATACGCAGTATTTT. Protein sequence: CATSREEFGGGEGTDTQYF.

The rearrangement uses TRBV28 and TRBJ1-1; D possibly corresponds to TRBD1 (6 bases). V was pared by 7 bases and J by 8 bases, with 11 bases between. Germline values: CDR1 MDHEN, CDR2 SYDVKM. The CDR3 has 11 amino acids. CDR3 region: CASTTGTEAFF. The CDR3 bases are TGTGCCAGCACCACGGGGACAGAAGCTTTCTTT.

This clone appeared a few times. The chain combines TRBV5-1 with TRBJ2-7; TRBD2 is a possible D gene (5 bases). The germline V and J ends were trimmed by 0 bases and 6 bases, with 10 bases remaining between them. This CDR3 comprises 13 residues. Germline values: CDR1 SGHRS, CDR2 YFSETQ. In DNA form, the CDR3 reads TGCGCCAGCAGCTTGGTACTAGTCTCCGAGCAGTACTTC. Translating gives CASSLVLVSEQYF.

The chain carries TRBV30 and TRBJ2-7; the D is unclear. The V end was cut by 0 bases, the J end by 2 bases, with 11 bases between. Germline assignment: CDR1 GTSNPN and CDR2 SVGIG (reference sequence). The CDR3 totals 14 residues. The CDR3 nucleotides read TGTGCCTGGAGTGTTAGTGTTGCCACCTACGAGCAGTACTTC. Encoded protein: CAWSVSVATYEQYF.

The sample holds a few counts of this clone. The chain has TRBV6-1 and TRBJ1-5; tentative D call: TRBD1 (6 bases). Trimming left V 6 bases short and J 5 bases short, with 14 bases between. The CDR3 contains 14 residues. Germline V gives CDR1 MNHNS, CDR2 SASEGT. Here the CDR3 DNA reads TGTGCCAGCAGCGACGTGACAGGCTATCAGCCCCAGCATTTT. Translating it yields CASSDVTGYQPQHF.

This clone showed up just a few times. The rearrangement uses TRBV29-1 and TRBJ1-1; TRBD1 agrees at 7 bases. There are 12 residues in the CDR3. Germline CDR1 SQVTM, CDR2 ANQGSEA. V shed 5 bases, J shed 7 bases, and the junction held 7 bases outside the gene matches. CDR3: CSVTTGVGEAFF. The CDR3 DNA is TGCAGCGTTACTACAGGGGTGGGTGAAGCTTTCTTT.

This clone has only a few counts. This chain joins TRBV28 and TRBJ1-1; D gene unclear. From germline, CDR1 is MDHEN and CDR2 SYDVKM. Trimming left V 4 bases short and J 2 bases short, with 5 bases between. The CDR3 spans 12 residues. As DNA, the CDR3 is TGTGCCAGCAGTTCGGGTAACACTGAAGCTTTCTTT. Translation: CASSSGNTEAFF.

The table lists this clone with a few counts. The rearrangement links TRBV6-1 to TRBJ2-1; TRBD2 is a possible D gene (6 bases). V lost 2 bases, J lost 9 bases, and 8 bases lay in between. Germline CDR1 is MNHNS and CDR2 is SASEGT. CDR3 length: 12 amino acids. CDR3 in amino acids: CASSERGGEQFF. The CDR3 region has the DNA TGTGCCAGCAGTGAAAGGGGAGGTGAGCAGTTCTTC.

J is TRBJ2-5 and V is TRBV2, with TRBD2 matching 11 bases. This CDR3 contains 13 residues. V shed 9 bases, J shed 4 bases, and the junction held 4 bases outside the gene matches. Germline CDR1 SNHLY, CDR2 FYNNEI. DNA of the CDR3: TGTGCCAGATCTAGCGGGGGGCGAGAGACCCAGTACTTC. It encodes CARSSGGRETQYF.

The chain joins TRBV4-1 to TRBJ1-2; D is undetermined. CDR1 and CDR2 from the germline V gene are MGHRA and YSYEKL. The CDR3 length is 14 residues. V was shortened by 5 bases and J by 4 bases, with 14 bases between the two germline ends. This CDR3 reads CASSTPAATYGYTF. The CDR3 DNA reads TGCGCCAGCAGCACCCCGGCGGCGACCTATGGCTACACCTTC.

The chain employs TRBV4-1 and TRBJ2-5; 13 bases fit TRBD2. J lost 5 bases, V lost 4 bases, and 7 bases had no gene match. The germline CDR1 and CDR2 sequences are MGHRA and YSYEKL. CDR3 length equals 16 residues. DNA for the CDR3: TGCGCCAGCAGCCTTGGACTAGCGGGAGAGGTGGAGACCCAGTACTTC. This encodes CASSLGLAGEVETQYF.